These T cell receptor beta chains were read from a single sample in a study of T cells in Graves' hyperthyroidism and ophthalmopathy. MiXCR was run by TCRdb on the multiplex PCR reads, yielding one entry per CDR3 protein. The sample carries 500,000 to 600,000 distinct CDR3 sequences, nearly 20% recorded once. Sequenced sample: blood. The origin of the receptors is a man aged 35-49 years with Graves' ophthalmopathy. Both conserved end residues are trimmed from each CDR3. The D gene is left open where the match is weak. Expanded clones are given a class, and other clones once, few, many or no size at all.

ASSYSKDTQY,TRBJ2-3,-,few,TRBV6-6
ASSQERGAPDTQY,TRBJ2-3,TRBD2,many,TRBV3-1
ASTGTSGFTDTQY,TRBJ2-3,TRBD2,-,TRBV9
ASSQGQTGEY,TRBJ2-5,TRBD1,many,TRBV3-1
ASSQDLTGSDTQY,TRBJ2-3,TRBD1,few,TRBV4-3
SASPIAGRGETQY,TRBJ2-5,TRBD2,-,TRBV20-1
ASRPAGGGNTIY,TRBJ1-3,-,few,TRBV7-9
ASSLREAGSWNEQF,TRBJ2-1,TRBD2,many,TRBV11-2
ASRRSGTGDYGYT,TRBJ1-2,TRBD1,many,TRBV11-2
SVEPIRDRGYEQF,TRBJ2-1,TRBD1,few,TRBV20-1
ATSAVRDSYNSPLH,TRBJ1-6,-,-,TRBV24-1
ARPIRGFRSYEQY,TRBJ2-7,-,-,TRBV7-9
ASSPGRPRTDTQY,TRBJ2-3,TRBD2,many,TRBV3-1
ASSLSGYSNQPQH,TRBJ1-5,-,few,TRBV5-1
ASRRYFSENTDTQY,TRBJ2-3,-,few,TRBV27
ASSLDLNRDYEQY,TRBJ2-7,-,many,TRBV7-2
ASSPYGMKNQPQH,TRBJ1-5,-,few,TRBV18
ASRKPNGPYEQY,TRBJ2-7,-,few,TRBV19
ASGYPPTGTSGGSSYEQY,TRBJ2-7,TRBD2,-,TRBV11-2
ATGTGTDEQY,TRBJ2-7,TRBD1,few,TRBV24-1
ASSFGTDFFYGYT,TRBJ1-2,-,few,TRBV5-1
ASSWTGGEEKLF,TRBJ1-4,TRBD1,many,TRBV12-3/TRBV12-4
SARLGLAEETQY,TRBJ2-5,TRBD2,few,TRBV20-1
SARVAVGAF,TRBJ1-1,-,few,TRBV20-1